This T cell receptor beta chain comes out of a study of blood T cells in healthy people across ages. The overall study: Roughly one uniquely barcoded beta molecule per two T cells was captured.

The use of a sample-barcoded 5' primer and a J-beta primer mix characterized a second PCR of about 7 to 12 cycles. From the 5' RACE reads, TCRdb called clonotypes with MiXCR, one entry per CDR3 protein. This sample has about 780,000 distinct CDR3 sequences; 20% to 30% occur once, and the top ten carry 2.5% to 3.5%. Study-wide results and caveats: Long-lived donors carried more naive CD4+ cells and greater diversity than aged donors.

Donors gave 9 to 10 milliliters of peripheral blood apiece. This clonotype has a handful of counts. Its specificity is unknown. The same sample was also studied in work on T cells of mothers and their children. That paper adds: Second-PCR primer M1S introduced sample barcodes and 2-4 random nucleotides.

The sample taken for sequencing was blood. This clonotype originated in a boy younger than 18 in good health.

The CDR3 loop is CASSSQAASGNTIYF. DNA of the CDR3: TGTGCCAGCAGTTCACAGGCAGCTTCTGGAAACACCATATATTTT. The chain employs TRBV7-2 and TRBJ1-3; tentative D call: TRBD1 (5 bases). CDR1 and CDR2 (germline): SGHTA, FQGNSA. Trimming took 6 bases from V and 1 from J, leaving 13 bases between them. The CDR3 consists of 15 residues.